The T cell receptor (beta chain) described here comes from a study of human T cells and chemical hapten exposure. The germline V and J ends were trimmed by 0 bases and 1 base, with 18 bases remaining between them. The CDR3 loop spans 19 amino acids. Germline values: CDR1 KGHDR, CDR2 SFDVKD. Unique molecular identifiers were attached to individual cDNA molecules within the library. TCRdb independently ran MiXCR on the reads; one entry per CDR3 protein. This table has about 490 distinct CDR3 sequences, around 66% appearing once. Treatment indicated: therapeutic diphenylcyclopropenone sensitization with weekly scalp DPC.

J is TRBJ1-3 and V is TRBV24-1; tentative D call: TRBD1 (5 bases). This specimen consisted of whole blood, obtained before DPC sensitization or 2, 6, or about 24 weeks after (not recorded which). The TCR comes from an adult with alopecia areata. Some clones in this sample may be carry-over from other donors' samples. This table probably holds off-target reads from a library built for another chain. In DNA form, the CDR3 reads TGTGCCACCAGTGATTTGAAGGGGCCGCCCCGACCATCTGGAAACACCATATATTTT. Translated: CATSDLKGPPRPSGNTIYF.